Presented here are 30 T cell receptor beta chains from one specimen sequenced in a study of Ad26.COV2.S vaccination and SARS-CoV-2 variants. Sequencing was performed with immunoSEQ multiplex PCR; in TCRdb, only in-frame clones are kept and a portion is missing. The repertoire holds 400,000 to 450,000 clones, with approximately 92% as singletons. Specified treatment: around 19 received Ad26.COV2.S at low or high dose, single or two shots; about 5 received placebo; per-sample allocation not given. Sampling occurred on day 63 after the first vaccine or placebo injection. Specimen: peripheral blood, collected in a trial of Ad26.COV2.S vaccine versus placebo. These receptors came from a person between 18 and 60 years old who received the Ad26.COV2.S COVID-19 vaccine or a placebo.

This clone was detected only once. The J gene is TRBJ2-1, the V gene TRBV4-3; the match to TRBD2 covers 10 bases. Germline V gene data show CDR1 as LGHNA and CDR2 as YSLEER. CDR3 size: 19 residues. J was trimmed by 0 bases and V by 0 bases; bases with no gene match: 8. In nucleotides, the CDR3 is TGCGCCAGCAGCCAAGATCGAGCGACTAGCGGGTTCTCCTACAATGAGCAGTTCTTC. This sequence encodes CASSQDRATSGFSYNEQFF.

The chain's CDR3 is CASSGQGRSNEQFF. For the CDR3, the DNA is TGTGCCAGCAGCGGACAGGGAAGGTCCAATGAGCAGTTCTTC. The chain couples TRBV5-8 to TRBJ2-1; 8 nucleotides align to TRBD1. The length of the CDR3 is 14 residues. V was pared by 4 bases and J by 6 bases, with 6 bases of the junction left unmatched. CDR1 and CDR2 from the germline V gene are SGHTS and YDEGEE.

This clone was observed at least ten times. The chain couples TRBV5-1 to TRBJ2-2; maybe TRBD2 (6 bases). The CDR3 runs 14 residues. The germline CDR1 and CDR2 sequences are SGHRS and YFSETQ. V lost 7 bases to trimming and J lost 6 bases, with 16 bases between them. In nucleotides, the CDR3 is TGCGCCAGCTACGAAGGAGGGGTGGCCGGGGAGCTGTTTTTT. Translation: CASYEGGVAGELFF.

The chain uses TRBV5-6 and TRBJ2-7; TRBD1 matches 9 bases. CDR3 size: 16 residues. The germline V gene encodes CDR1 SGHDT and CDR2 YYEEEE. V lost 1 base to trimming and J lost 3 bases; unmatched junction nucleotides: 8. Here the CDR3 reads CASSLFRDRDYYEQYF. Here the CDR3 DNA reads TGTGCCAGCAGCTTGTTCCGGGACAGGGATTACTACGAGCAGTACTTC.

The chain carries TRBV27 and TRBJ2-1; D perhaps matches TRBD1 (6 bases). V lost 6 bases to trimming and J lost 6 bases, with 12 bases between them. This CDR3 contains 13 residues. Germline CDR1 reads MNHEY; CDR2 reads SMNVEV (reference sequence). In DNA form, the CDR3 reads TGTGCCAGCAGAACCAGAGGGGGCAATGAGCAGTTCTTC. Protein: CASRTRGGNEQFF.

The chain employs TRBV11-2 and TRBJ1-2, with 10 bases that match TRBD1. The CDR3 sequence is 16 residues long. Trimming took 4 bases from V and 4 from J; bases not matched to a gene: 9. Germline V lookup: CDR1 SGHAT, CDR2 FQNNGV. The CDR3 protein is CASSSQPGQGIYGYTF. The CDR3 DNA sequence: TGTGCCAGCAGCTCGCAACCGGGACAGGGGATCTATGGCTACACCTTC.

The chain is built from TRBV5-4 and TRBJ2-2; D tentatively reads TRBD1 or TRBD2 (5 bases each). V was cut by 2 bases and J by 4 bases, with 12 bases left in between. This CDR3 comprises 15 residues. CDR1 and CDR2 from the germline V gene are SGHNT and YYREEE (reference sequence). Here the CDR3 DNA reads TGTGCCAGCAGCTTAGGGACCTCTTTCACCGGGGAGCTGTTTTTT. It yields the protein CASSLGTSFTGELFF.

The V and J genes are TRBV12-3 or TRBV12-4 and TRBJ2-7; D ambiguous. V shed 8 bases and J shed 2 bases, with 13 bases lying between them. This CDR3 contains 13 residues. Written as DNA, the CDR3 is TGTGCCAGCCGCTTTGCCGGAACCTACGAGCAGTACTTC. It yields the protein CASRFAGTYEQYF.

J is TRBJ2-1 and V is TRBV7-8, with 14 positions matching TRBD2. The CDR3 is 16 residues long. With 5 bases clipped from V and 7 bases from J, the junction kept 7 bases outside the gene matches. Germline V gene lookup returns CDR1 SGHVS and CDR2 FQNEAQ. CDR3 sequence reads: CASSARLAGGSNEQFF. CDR3 DNA sequence: TGTGCCAGCAGCGCCCGACTAGCGGGAGGGTCAAATGAGCAGTTCTTC.

This chain connects TRBV29-1 to TRBJ1-5; TRBD1 matches 8 bases. This CDR3 is 16 amino acids long. Germline V gene sequence: CDR1 SQVTM, CDR2 ANQGSEA. After removal of 6 bases from V and 1 base from J, the junction contained 11 bases not matched to a gene. CDR3 DNA sequence: TGCAGCGTCATGACAGGGGCGAGGGGAAGCAATCAGCCCCAGCATTTT. This codes for CSVMTGARGSNQPQHF.

The chain combines TRBV18 with TRBJ2-7; the D gene is possibly TRBD1 (6 bases). V lost 2 bases to trimming and J lost 2 bases, with 16 bases between them. The germline V gene has CDR1 KGHSH and CDR2 LQKENI. The CDR3 consists of 16 residues. CDR3 nucleotide sequence: TGTGCCAGCTCACCAGTCGCCGGGACACCCGCCTACGAGCAGTACTTC. It encodes CASSPVAGTPAYEQYF.

The gene calls are TRBV24-1 and TRBJ1-1; 7 positions agree with TRBD1. V gave up 0 bases and J gave up 4 bases; unmatched junction bases: 16. Germline V lookup: CDR1 KGHDR, CDR2 SFDVKD. CDR3 size: 19 residues. CDR3 loop: CATSDLTVGTAPRSTEAFF. The CDR3 coding sequence is TGTGCCACCAGTGATTTGACGGTGGGGACAGCCCCTAGGTCCACTGAAGCTTTCTTT.

The genes are TRBV6-2 or TRBV6-3 and TRBJ2-7, with TRBD2 as a possible D gene (6 bases). Trimming took off 0 bases at V and 4 bases at J, with 22 bases between the two ends. The germline V gene encodes CDR1 MNHEY and CDR2 SVGEGT. The CDR3 has 18 amino acids. In DNA form, the CDR3 reads TGTGCCAGCAGTTACTCGGTAACGGGAGTAGGTTGGGAGTACGAGCAGTACTTC. Encoded protein: CASSYSVTGVGWEYEQYF.

This chain connects TRBV6-6 to TRBJ1-6; a possible D gene is TRBD1 (5 bases). This CDR3 comprises 14 residues. V gave up 6 bases and J gave up 10 bases, with 16 bases separating them. Germline CDR1 and CDR2: MNHNY and SVGAGI (reference sequence). The CDR3 sequence is CASREGPTGSPLHF. For the CDR3, the DNA is TGTGCCAGCAGAGAGGGGCCGACGGGGTCACCCCTCCACTTT.

This clone has a handful of counts. The chain employs TRBV3-1 (or the pseudogene TRBV3-2) and TRBJ1-3, with D possibly matching TRBD1 (5 bases). The CDR3 covers 14 residues. Trimming cost V 3 bases and J 2 bases, with 8 bases left between them. Germline V CDR1 and CDR2: LGHDT, YNNKEL (reference sequence). CDR3 sequence: CASSHGGPGNTIYF. CDR3 in DNA: TGTGCCAGCAGCCACGGGGGTCCTGGAAACACCATATATTTT.

The J gene is TRBJ2-7, the V gene TRBV3-1 (or the pseudogene TRBV3-2); 9 nucleotides align to TRBD1. The trim removed 0 bases at V and 4 bases at J, leaving 4 bases unmatched. The CDR3 contains 15 residues. Germline V gives CDR1 LGHDT, CDR2 YNNKEL (reference sequence). DNA of the CDR3: TGTGCCAGCAGCCAAGATCTACAGGGGGCGTACGAGCAGTACTTC. This encodes CASSQDLQGAYEQYF.

The chain combines TRBV29-1 with TRBJ2-3; weak D call: TRBD2 (5 bases). Trimming stripped 6 bases from V and 0 bases from J, with 13 bases between. This CDR3 contains 14 residues. The V gene's germline CDR1 is SQVTM and CDR2 ANQGSEA. The CDR3: CSVRGSMSTDTQYF. The CDR3 DNA sequence: TGCAGCGTCCGAGGGAGTATGAGCACAGATACGCAGTATTTT.

The V gene is TRBV5-1, the J gene TRBJ2-7; 7 positions match TRBD2. The J segment lost 4 bases and the V segment lost 3 bases, leaving 4 bases of the junction unmatched. The CDR3 is made up of 13 amino acids. Germline lookup yields CDR1 SGHRS and CDR2 YFSETQ. DNA of the CDR3: TGCGCCAGCAGCTCTGGAGCGGGATACGAGCAGTACTTC. It yields the protein CASSSGAGYEQYF. Drawing the rest from reference TRBV5-1 and TRBJ2-7, the complete variable domain is KAGVTQTPRYLIKTRGQQVTLSCSPISGHRSVSWYQQTPGQGLQFLFEYFSETQRNKGNFPGRFSGRQFSNSRSEMNVSTLELGDSALYLCASSSGAGYEQYFGPGTRLTVT.

J is TRBJ1-6 and V is TRBV4-3; D uncertain. The V and J ends lost 0 bases and 8 bases respectively, with 11 bases between them. The CDR3 runs to 15 residues. Germline V gene lookup returns CDR1 LGHNA and CDR2 YSLEER. CDR3 region: CASSQDPGSYSPLHF. As DNA, the CDR3 is TGCGCCAGCAGCCAAGATCCGGGTAGTTATTCACCCCTCCACTTT.

The V gene is TRBV7-9, the J gene TRBJ1-1; D not certain. CDR3 length equals 13 residues. Germline CDR1 reads SEHNR; CDR2 reads FQNEAQ (reference sequence). Trimming left V 3 bases short and J 4 bases short, with 9 bases between. CDR3 sequence reads: CASSFREGTEAFF. The CDR3 DNA sequence: TGTGCCAGCAGCTTTAGGGAGGGCACTGAAGCTTTCTTT.

The rearrangement joins TRBV3-1 (or the pseudogene TRBV3-2) to TRBJ2-7; 13 nucleotides align to TRBD2. Germline V gene data show CDR1 as LGHDT and CDR2 as YNNKEL (reference sequence). The V and J ends lost 5 bases and 9 bases, in that order; junction bases with no gene match: 7. This CDR3 has 14 residues. CDR3 sequence reads: CASSATSGRAGQYF. For the CDR3, the DNA is TGTGCCAGCAGCGCAACTAGCGGGAGGGCCGGGCAGTACTTC.

The chain joins TRBV7-6 to TRBJ2-1; 10 positions match TRBD2. J was trimmed by 6 bases and V by 4 bases; bases with no gene match: 6. Germline loops: CDR1 SGHVS, CDR2 FNYEAQ. CDR3 length: 15 residues. The CDR3 nucleotides read TGTGCCAGCAGCTCACCGGGACTAGCGAGCAATGAGCAGTTCTTC. Translation: CASSSPGLASNEQFF.

The rearrangement links TRBV29-1 to TRBJ1-2, with 7 bases matching TRBD1. After removal of 3 bases from V and 0 bases from J, the junction contained 7 bases not matched to a gene. Germline lookup yields CDR1 SQVTM and CDR2 ANQGSEA. The CDR3 length is 15 residues. In nucleotides, the CDR3 is TGCAGCGTTGAGGCAGGGGGGGGAGCTAACTATGGCTACACCTTC. It codes for CSVEAGGGANYGYTF.

This rearrangement joins TRBV6-5 to TRBJ1-6; D uncertain. The CDR3 runs 14 residues. Trimming left V 2 bases short and J 7 bases short, with 9 bases between. Germline assignment: CDR1 MNHEY and CDR2 SVGAGI. CDR3 coding DNA: TGTGCCAGCAGTTACCGAGGGTTAAATTCACCCCTCCACTTT. This encodes CASSYRGLNSPLHF.

The chain recombines TRBV15 with TRBJ2-7; no clear D. Per the germline V gene, CDR1 is LNHNV and CDR2 is YYDKDF (reference sequence). The CDR3 loop spans 17 amino acids. V shed 0 bases and J shed 0 bases, with 15 bases lying between them. CDR3: CATSRDPGADPSYEQYF. Here the CDR3 DNA reads TGTGCCACCAGCAGAGACCCGGGTGCAGACCCCTCCTACGAGCAGTACTTC.

The chain is built from TRBV5-8 and TRBJ1-2; TRBD1 might be the D (6 bases). CDR3 size: 14 residues. The germline gives CDR1 SGHTS, CDR2 YDEGEE. The V end lost 0 bases, the J end lost 8 bases, and 14 bases lay between the germline ends. The CDR3 reads CASSLGQVNGGYTF. The CDR3, as DNA: TGTGCCAGCAGCTTGGGACAGGTCAACGGCGGCTACACCTTC.

CDR3 sequence reads: CASSMGQGNTEAFF. In nucleotides, the CDR3 is TGTGCCAGCAGTATGGGACAGGGGAACACTGAAGCTTTCTTT. V and J are TRBV2 and TRBJ1-1, with 9 bases that match TRBD1. Unmatched junction bases numbered 2, after V lost 5 bases and J lost 1 base. From germline, CDR1 is SNHLY and CDR2 FYNNEI. The CDR3 covers 14 residues. Based on the CDR3 plus reference TRBV2 and TRBJ1-1, the full variable domain is EPEVTQTPSHQVTQMGQEVILRCVPISNHLYFYWYRQILGQKVEFLVSFYNNEISEKSEIFDDQFSVERPDGSNFTLKIRSTKLEDSAMYFCASSMGQGNTEAFFGQGTRLTVV.

The chain links TRBV20-1 to TRBJ1-5; no reliable D call. The V end lost 3 bases, the J end lost 4 bases, and 13 bases lay between the germline ends. Germline lookup yields CDR1 DFQATT and CDR2 SNEGSKA (reference sequence). This CDR3 has 14 amino acids. Here the CDR3 reads CSASRSRWNQPQHF. In nucleotides, the CDR3 is TGCAGTGCTAGTCGCTCCCGCTGGAATCAGCCCCAGCATTTT.

The CDR3 bases are TGTGCCAGCAGCATGCTCGGGCAAGAGACCCAGTACTTC. Its translation is CASSMLGQETQYF. J is TRBJ2-5 and V is TRBV12-3 or TRBV12-4; D remains unclear. The CDR3 consists of 13 residues. Between the trimmed V and J ends, which lost 6 bases and 2 bases, there was a span of 10 bases.

As to this clone: The sample holds other DNA sequences that translate to the same CDR3. The V gene is TRBV5-1, the J gene TRBJ2-3, with D uncertain. Trimming took 0 bases from V and 4 from J, leaving 6 bases between them. This CDR3 comprises 13 residues. Germline CDR1 reads SGHRS; CDR2 reads YFSETQ. The CDR3, as DNA: TGCGCCAGCAGCTTGGTAGTAGCAGATACGCAGTATTTT. Its translation is CASSLVVADTQYF.